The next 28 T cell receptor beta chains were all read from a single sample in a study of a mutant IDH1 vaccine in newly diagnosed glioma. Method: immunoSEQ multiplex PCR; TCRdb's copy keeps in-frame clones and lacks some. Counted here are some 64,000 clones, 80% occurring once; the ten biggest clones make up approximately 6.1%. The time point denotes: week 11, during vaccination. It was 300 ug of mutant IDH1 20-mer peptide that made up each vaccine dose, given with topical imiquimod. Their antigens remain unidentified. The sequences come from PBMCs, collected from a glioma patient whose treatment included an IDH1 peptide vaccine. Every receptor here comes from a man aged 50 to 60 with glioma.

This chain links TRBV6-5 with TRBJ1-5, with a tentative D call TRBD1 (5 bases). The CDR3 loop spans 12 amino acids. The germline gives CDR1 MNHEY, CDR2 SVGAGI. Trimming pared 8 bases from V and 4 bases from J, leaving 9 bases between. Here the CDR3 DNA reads TGTGCCAGCCGATCAGGGAATCAGCCCCAGCATTTT. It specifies CASRSGNQPQHF.

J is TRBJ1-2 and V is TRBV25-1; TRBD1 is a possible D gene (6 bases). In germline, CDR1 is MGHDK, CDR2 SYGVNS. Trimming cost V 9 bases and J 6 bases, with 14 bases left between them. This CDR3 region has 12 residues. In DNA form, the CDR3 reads TGTGCCAGTGCGTCAGGGGAACATGGCTACACCTTC. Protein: CASASGEHGYTF.

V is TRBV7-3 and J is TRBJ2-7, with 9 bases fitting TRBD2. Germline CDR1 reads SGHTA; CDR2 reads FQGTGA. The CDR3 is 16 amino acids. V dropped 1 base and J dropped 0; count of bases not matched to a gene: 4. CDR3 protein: CASSLKGGGASYEQYF. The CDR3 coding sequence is TGTGCCAGCAGCTTAAAGGGCGGGGGGGCCTCCTACGAGCAGTACTTC.

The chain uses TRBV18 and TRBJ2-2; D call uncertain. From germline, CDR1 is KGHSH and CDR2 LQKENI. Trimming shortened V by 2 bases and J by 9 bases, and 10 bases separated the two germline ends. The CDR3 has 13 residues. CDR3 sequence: CASSPELGRELFF. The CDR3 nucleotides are TGTGCCAGCTCACCAGAGCTGGGAAGGGAGCTGTTTTTT.

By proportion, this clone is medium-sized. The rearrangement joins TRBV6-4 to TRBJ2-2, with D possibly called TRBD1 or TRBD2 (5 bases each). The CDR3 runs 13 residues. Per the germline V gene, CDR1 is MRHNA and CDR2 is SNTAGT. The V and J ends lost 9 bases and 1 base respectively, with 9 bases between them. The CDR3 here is CASAGGNTGELFF. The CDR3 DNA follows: TGTGCCAGTGCTGGGGGGAACACCGGGGAGCTGTTTTTT.

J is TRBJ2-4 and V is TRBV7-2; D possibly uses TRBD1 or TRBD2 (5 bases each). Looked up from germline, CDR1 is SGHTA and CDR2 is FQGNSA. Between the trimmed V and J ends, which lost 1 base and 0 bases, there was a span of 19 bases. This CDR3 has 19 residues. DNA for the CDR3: TGTGCCAGCAGCTTAGGGCCCCCGGGGCGAGCACTAGCCAAAAACATTCAGTACTTC. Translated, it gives CASSLGPPGRALAKNIQYF.

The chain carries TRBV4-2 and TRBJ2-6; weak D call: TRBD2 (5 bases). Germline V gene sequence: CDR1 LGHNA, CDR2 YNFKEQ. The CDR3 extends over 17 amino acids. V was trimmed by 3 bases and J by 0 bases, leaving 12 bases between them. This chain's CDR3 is CASSQNLRDSGANVLTF. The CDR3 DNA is TGTGCCAGCAGCCAGAATCTTCGGGACTCTGGGGCCAACGTCCTGACTTTC.

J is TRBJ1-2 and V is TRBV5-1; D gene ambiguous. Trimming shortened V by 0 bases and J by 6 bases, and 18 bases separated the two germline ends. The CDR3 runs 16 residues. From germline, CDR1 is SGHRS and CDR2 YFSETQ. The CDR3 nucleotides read TGCGCCAGCAGCTTGGCCGCCTTAGGGCGGACGAATGGCTACACCTTC. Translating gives CASSLAALGRTNGYTF.

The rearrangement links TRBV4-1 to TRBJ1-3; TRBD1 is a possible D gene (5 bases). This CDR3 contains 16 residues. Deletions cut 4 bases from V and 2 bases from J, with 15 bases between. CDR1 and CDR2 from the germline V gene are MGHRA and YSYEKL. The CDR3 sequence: CASSPPKGLAGNTIYF. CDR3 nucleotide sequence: TGCGCCAGCAGCCCACCCAAGGGACTCGCTGGAAACACCATATATTTT.

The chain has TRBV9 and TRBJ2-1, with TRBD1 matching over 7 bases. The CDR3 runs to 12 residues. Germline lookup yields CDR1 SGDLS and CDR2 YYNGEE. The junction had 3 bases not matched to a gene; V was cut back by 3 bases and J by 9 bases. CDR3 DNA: TGTGCCAGCAGCGAACAGGGGCGTGAGCAGTTCTTC. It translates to CASSEQGREQFF.

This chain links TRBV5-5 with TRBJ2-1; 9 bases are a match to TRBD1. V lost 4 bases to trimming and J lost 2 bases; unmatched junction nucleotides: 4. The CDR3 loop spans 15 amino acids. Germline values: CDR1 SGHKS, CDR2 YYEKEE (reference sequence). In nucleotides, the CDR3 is TGTGCCAGCAGCAGCGGACAGGGGACCTACAATGAGCAGTTCTTC. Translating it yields CASSSGQGTYNEQFF.

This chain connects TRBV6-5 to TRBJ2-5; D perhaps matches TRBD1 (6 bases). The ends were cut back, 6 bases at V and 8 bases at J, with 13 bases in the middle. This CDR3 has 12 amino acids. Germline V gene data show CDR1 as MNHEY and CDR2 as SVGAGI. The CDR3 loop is CASSRGDGTQYF. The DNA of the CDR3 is TGTGCCAGCAGCAGGGGTGATGGTACCCAGTACTTC.

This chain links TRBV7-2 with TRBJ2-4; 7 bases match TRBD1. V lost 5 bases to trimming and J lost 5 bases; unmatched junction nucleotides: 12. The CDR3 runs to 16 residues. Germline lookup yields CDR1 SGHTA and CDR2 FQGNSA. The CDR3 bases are TGTGCCAGCAGCACCGGACAGGCCCGAGCGGAAAACATTCAGTACTTC. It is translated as CASSTGQARAENIQYF. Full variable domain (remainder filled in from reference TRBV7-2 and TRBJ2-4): GAGVSQSPSNKVTEKGKDVELRCDPISGHTALYWYRQSLGQGLEFLIYFQGNSAPDKSGLPSDRFSAERTGGSVSTLTIQRTQQEDSAVYLCASSTGQARAENIQYFGAGTRLSVL.

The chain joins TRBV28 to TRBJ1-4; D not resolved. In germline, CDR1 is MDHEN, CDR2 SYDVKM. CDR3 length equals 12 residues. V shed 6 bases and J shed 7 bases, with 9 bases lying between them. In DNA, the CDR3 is TGTGCCAGCAGGGGGTGGTCTGAAAAACTGTTTTTT. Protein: CASRGWSEKLFF. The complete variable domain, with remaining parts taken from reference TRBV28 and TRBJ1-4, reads DVKVTQSSRYLVKRTGEKVFLECVQDMDHENMFWYRQDPGLGLRLIYFSYDVKMKEKGDIPEGYSVSREKKERFSLILESASTNQTSMYLCASRGWSEKLFFGSGTQLSVL.

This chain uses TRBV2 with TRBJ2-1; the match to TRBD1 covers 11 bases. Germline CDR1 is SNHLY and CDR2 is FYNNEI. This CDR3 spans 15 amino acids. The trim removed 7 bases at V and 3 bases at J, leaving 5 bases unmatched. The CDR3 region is CASTPGTGGYNEQFF. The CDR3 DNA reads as TGTGCCAGCACTCCCGGGACAGGGGGCTACAATGAGCAGTTCTTC.

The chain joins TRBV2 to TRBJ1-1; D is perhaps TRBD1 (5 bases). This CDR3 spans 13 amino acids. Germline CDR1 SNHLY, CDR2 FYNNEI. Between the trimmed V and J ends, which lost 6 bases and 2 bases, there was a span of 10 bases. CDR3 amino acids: CASRTERNTEAFF. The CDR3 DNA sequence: TGTGCCAGCAGGACAGAGAGAAACACTGAAGCTTTCTTT.

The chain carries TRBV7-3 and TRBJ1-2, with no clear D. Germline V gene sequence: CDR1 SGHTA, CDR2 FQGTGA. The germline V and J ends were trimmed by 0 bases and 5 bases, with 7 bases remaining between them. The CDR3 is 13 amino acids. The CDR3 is CASSLTGGYGYTF. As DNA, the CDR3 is TGTGCCAGCAGCTTAACAGGAGGGTATGGCTACACCTTC.

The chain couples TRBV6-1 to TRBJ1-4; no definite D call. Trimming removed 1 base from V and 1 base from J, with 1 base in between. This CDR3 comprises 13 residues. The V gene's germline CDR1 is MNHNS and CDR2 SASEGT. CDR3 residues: CASSEGTNEKLFF. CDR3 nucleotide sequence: TGTGCCAGCAGTGAAGGAACTAATGAAAAACTGTTTTTT.

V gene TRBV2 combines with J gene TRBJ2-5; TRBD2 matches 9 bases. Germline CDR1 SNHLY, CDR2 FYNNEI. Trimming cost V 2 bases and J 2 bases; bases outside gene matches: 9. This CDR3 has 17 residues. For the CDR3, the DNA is TGTGCCAGCAGTGAAATGGCGGGGGGGCCTCAGCAAGAGACCCAGTACTTC. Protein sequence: CASSEMAGGPQQETQYF. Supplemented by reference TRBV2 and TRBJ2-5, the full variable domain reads EPEVTQTPSHQVTQMGQEVILRCVPISNHLYFYWYRQILGQKVEFLVSFYNNEISEKSEIFDDQFSVERPDGSNFTLKIRSTKLEDSAMYFCASSEMAGGPQQETQYFGPGTRLLVL.

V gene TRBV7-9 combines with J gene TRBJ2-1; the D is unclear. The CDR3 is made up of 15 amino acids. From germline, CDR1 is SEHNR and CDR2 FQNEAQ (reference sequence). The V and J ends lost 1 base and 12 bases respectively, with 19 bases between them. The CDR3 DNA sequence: TGTGCCAGCAGCTTAGTCCCAGATACAAAGGATGGGCAGTTCTTC. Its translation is CASSLVPDTKDGQFF.

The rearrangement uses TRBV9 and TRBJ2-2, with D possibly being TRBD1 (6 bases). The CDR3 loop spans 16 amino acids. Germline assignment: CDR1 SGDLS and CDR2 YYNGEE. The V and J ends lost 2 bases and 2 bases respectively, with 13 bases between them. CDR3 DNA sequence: TGTGCCAGCAGCGTTTCAGGGGCGCTTAACACCGGGGAGCTGTTTTTT. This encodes CASSVSGALNTGELFF.

CDR3 coding DNA: TGCGCCAGCAGCTGGAATCCGGACAGGAGCTCCTACGAGCAGTACTTC. Translation: CASSWNPDRSSYEQYF. The J gene is TRBJ2-7, the V gene TRBV5-1; 7 nucleotides agree with TRBD1. The CDR3 sequence is 16 residues long. In germline, CDR1 is SGHRS, CDR2 YFSETQ. V trimming: 3 bases; J trimming: 0 bases; junction bases outside the gene matches: 9.

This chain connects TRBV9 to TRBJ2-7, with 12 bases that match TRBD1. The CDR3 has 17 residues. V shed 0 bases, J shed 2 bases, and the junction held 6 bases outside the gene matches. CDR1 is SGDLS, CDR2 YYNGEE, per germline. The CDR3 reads CASSVGPGTGGTYEQYF. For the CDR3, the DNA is TGTGCCAGCAGCGTAGGGCCCGGGACAGGGGGCACCTACGAGCAGTACTTC.

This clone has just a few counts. CDR3 region: CSVEGYTF. In nucleotides, the CDR3 is TGCAGCGTTGAAGGCTACACCTTC. V and J are TRBV29-1 and TRBJ1-2; unclear D gene. This CDR3 contains 8 residues. The V end was cut by 1 base, the J end by 9 bases, with 0 bases between. Germline V gene data show CDR1 as SQVTM and CDR2 as ANQGSEA.

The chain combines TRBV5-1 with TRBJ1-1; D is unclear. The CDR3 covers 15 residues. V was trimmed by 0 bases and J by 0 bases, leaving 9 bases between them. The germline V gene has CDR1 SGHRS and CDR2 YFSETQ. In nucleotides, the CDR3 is TGCGCCAGCAGCTTGGATGATTCCTTGAACACTGAAGCTTTCTTT. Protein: CASSLDDSLNTEAFF.

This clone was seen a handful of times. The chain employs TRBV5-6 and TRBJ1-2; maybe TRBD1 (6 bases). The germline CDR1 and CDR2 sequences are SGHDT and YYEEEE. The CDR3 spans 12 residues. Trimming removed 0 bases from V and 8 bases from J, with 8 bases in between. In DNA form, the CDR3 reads TGTGCCAGCAGCTTGGGGACAGTCGGCTACACCTTC. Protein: CASSLGTVGYTF.

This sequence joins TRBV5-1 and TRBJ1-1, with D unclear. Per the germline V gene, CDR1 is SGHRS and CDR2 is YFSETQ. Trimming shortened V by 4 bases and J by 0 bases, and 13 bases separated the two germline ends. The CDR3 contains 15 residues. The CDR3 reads CASSNQVQLNTEAFF. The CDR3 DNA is TGCGCCAGCAGCAATCAAGTCCAGTTGAACACTGAAGCTTTCTTT.

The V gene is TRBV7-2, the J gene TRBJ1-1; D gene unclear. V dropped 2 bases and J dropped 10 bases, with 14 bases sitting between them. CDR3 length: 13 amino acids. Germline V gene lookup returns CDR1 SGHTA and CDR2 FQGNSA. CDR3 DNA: TGTGCCAGCAGCTTAACGGGGTCCCGGGTAGCTTTCTTT. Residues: CASSLTGSRVAFF.